This TCR beta chain was documented in a study of human T cells and chemical hapten exposure. Study conclusions and caveats: Expanded TCRs showed more large CDR3 clusters than pre-sensitization or healthy control sets.

Germline loops: CDR1 MNHEY, CDR2 SMNVEV (reference sequence). The CDR3 length is 13 residues. V lost 6 bases and J lost 1, with 9 bases in between. Documented time point: patch test 2, 6 weeks after DPC sensitization. Treatment in this sample: therapeutic diphenylcyclopropenone sensitization with weekly scalp DPC. Each donor was an alopecia patient between 18 and 70 years of age who qualified for DPC. The template was total RNA from unfractionated whole blood. TCRdb reprocessed the RACE reads with MiXCR, giving one entry per CDR3 protein. The sample consists of about 400,000 distinct CDR3 sequences, about 6% of them appearing once. This clonotype was seen at least ten times. As yet, its antigen is unknown.

The chain couples TRBV27 to TRBJ1-1; D ambiguous. The material sequenced was whole blood, taken in connection with sensitization to the hapten diphenylcyclopropenone (DPC). This TCR derives from a woman younger than 35 with alopecia areata. Some clones in this sample may be carry-over from other donors' samples. Here the CDR3 DNA reads TGTGCCAGCAGGCAGTATCCGAACACTGAAGCTTTCTTT. Translated, it gives CASRQYPNTEAFF.